Sequencing of this TCR beta chain was carried out in a study of identical twins. It was template switching that added a universal primer site, and there were unique molecular identifiers on the cDNA. A single record per CDR3 protein comes from TCRdb applying MiXCR to the 5' RACE reads. The sample contains about 100,000 distinct CDR3 sequences, about 5.6% of which appear only once. Study-wide points: Memory repertoires lacked the insertion deficit that abundant cord blood beta clonotypes showed. Rather than following the same donors, the conclusions depended on cross-sectional statistical analysis. The degree of excess twin sharing was weaker in beta out-of-frame sequences.

A word on this clonotype: Its antigen is currently unknown.

Per the germline V gene, CDR1 is SGDLS and CDR2 is YYNGEE. The trim removed 4 bases at V and 4 bases at J, leaving 12 bases unmatched. This CDR3 comprises 18 residues. Sequenced material: memory T cells sorted from blood. The TCR was taken from a woman aged 50 to 60 in good health. The chain has TRBV9 and TRBJ2-6; 9 positions agree with TRBD1. The chain's CDR3 is CASSLRPGTGSGANVLTF. In DNA, the CDR3 is TGTGCCAGCAGCTTAAGACCCGGGACAGGGTCGGGGGCCAACGTCCTGACTTTC.